Below are 24 T cell receptor beta chains sequenced from a single sample in a study of OX40 agonist ivuxolimab in advanced cancers. Here immunoSEQ multiplex PCR was the method, and the copy in TCRdb shows in-frame clones only, minus some. The data contain around 11,000 clones, less than 80% of them singletons. Sequenced here: CD4+ or CD8+ T cells sorted from blood, sampled in a trial of the OX40 agonist ivuxolimab. These receptors were obtained from an adult with an advanced solid tumor such as melanoma, head and neck, liver or kidney cancer.

The chain employs TRBV13 and TRBJ2-7; TRBD1 matches 9 bases. The CDR3 length is 17 residues. Trimming cost V 2 bases and J 6 bases; bases outside gene matches: 14. The germline V gene has CDR1 PRHDT and CDR2 FYEKMQ (reference sequence). The CDR3 sequence is CASSLTPDRGDFGEQYF. The CDR3 coding sequence is TGTGCCAGCAGCTTAACCCCGGACAGGGGCGACTTCGGCGAGCAGTACTTC. Supplemented by reference TRBV13 and TRBJ2-7, the full variable domain reads AAGVIQSPRHLIKEKRETATLKCYPIPRHDTVYWYQQGPGQDPQFLISFYEKMQSDKGSIPDRFSAQQFSDYHSELNMSSLELGDSALYFCASSLTPDRGDFGEQYFGPGTRLTVT.

This CDR3 reads CASSFWDRVGEKLFF. For the CDR3, the DNA is TGTGCCAGCAGCTTTTGGGACAGGGTTGGTGAAAAACTGTTTTTT. J is TRBJ1-4 and V is TRBV11-2; 9 bases align to TRBD1. The CDR3 is 15 residues long. In germline, CDR1 is SGHAT, CDR2 FQNNGV. The trim removed 3 bases at V and 7 bases at J, leaving 6 bases unmatched.

This chain joins TRBV4-3 and TRBJ2-4; 9 positions match TRBD1. The length of the CDR3 is 17 residues. Germline assignment: CDR1 LGHNA and CDR2 YSLEER. The V and J ends lost 3 bases and 3 bases, in that order; junction bases with no gene match: 9. This CDR3 is CASSQGLRDRVKNIQYF. The CDR3 nucleotides are TGCGCCAGCAGCCAGGGGCTGAGGGACAGGGTCAAAAACATTCAGTACTTC.

V is TRBV20-1 and J is TRBJ2-7; D is undetermined. This CDR3 spans 10 amino acids. The germline V and J ends were trimmed by 6 bases and 3 bases, with 6 bases remaining between them. The germline CDR1 and CDR2 sequences are DFQATT and SNEGSKA (reference sequence). CDR3 sequence (DNA): TGCAGTGCCGGCGACTACGAGCAGTACTTC. This sequence encodes CSAGDYEQYF.

The V call is TRBV5-1, the J call TRBJ2-7; 7 nucleotides line up with TRBD1. This CDR3 is built from 14 residues. V gave up 0 bases and J gave up 7 bases; unmatched junction bases: 7. Germline loops: CDR1 SGHRS, CDR2 YFSETQ. CDR3 sequence (DNA): TGCGCCAGCAGCTTGGCAAGGGGGCGCGGAGAGCAGTACTTC. It translates to CASSLARGRGEQYF.

This clone was counted between two and nine times. The rearrangement joins TRBV6-4 to TRBJ1-1; no clear D. The CDR3 is made up of 13 amino acids. Germline CDR1 is MRHNA and CDR2 is SNTAGT. The V and J ends lost 0 bases and 2 bases respectively, with 4 bases between them. DNA of the CDR3: TGTGCCAGCAGTGACTCGCCAAACACTGAAGCTTTCTTT. This codes for CASSDSPNTEAFF.

V and J are TRBV7-9 and TRBJ2-5, with a tentative D call TRBD1 (6 bases). Per germline, CDR1 SEHNR and CDR2 FQNEAQ (reference sequence). V was shortened by 5 bases and J by 1 base, with 14 bases between the two germline ends. The CDR3 extends over 15 amino acids. The CDR3, as DNA: TGTGCCAGCAGCCAACATCAGGGGTTCCAAGAGACCCAGTACTTC. Encoded protein: CASSQHQGFQETQYF.

CDR3 bases: TGTGCCAGCAGTGATGGGGTGCCGGGGTCTGAAGCTTTCTTT. Translation: CASSDGVPGSEAFF. The chain carries TRBV25-1 and TRBJ1-1, with no clear D. The CDR3 has 14 residues. V lost 3 bases and J lost 6, with 14 bases in between. Germline CDR1 is MGHDK and CDR2 is SYGVNS.

The rearrangement joins TRBV9 to TRBJ2-7; D is undetermined. The CDR3 loop spans 13 amino acids. Trimming took 0 bases from V and 2 from J, leaving 6 bases between them. CDR1 and CDR2 (germline): SGDLS, YYNGEE. This chain's CDR3 is CASSVGVPYEQYF. CDR3 nucleotide sequence: TGTGCCAGCAGCGTAGGGGTTCCCTACGAGCAGTACTTC.

Comment on this clone: One end of the junction varies from germline; a read error may be responsible. J is TRBJ2-7 and V is TRBV27; D assignment may be TRBD1 or TRBD2 (5 bases each). CDR1 and CDR2 from the germline V gene are MNHEY and SMNVEV (reference sequence). CDR3 length: 13 residues. This CDR3 reads CASSWGRNYGQYF. The CDR3, as DNA: TGTGCCAGCAGTTGGGGGAGAAACTACGGGCAGTACTTC.

A few counts support this clone. This rearrangement joins TRBV6-4 to TRBJ2-3, with 9 bases that match TRBD2. Germline V CDR1 and CDR2: MRHNA, SNTAGT. With 0 bases clipped from V and 4 bases from J, the junction kept 2 bases outside the gene matches. CDR3 size: 15 residues. The CDR3 sequence is CASSDSSGSADTQYF. Written as DNA, the CDR3 is TGTGCCAGCAGTGACTCTAGCGGGAGTGCAGATACGCAGTATTTT.

This chain uses TRBV27 with TRBJ2-1; 7 bases align to TRBD1. The CDR3 runs 17 residues. Trimming at V came to 6 bases and at J to 0 bases, leaving 11 bases not matched to a gene. CDR1 MNHEY and CDR2 SMNVEV come from the germline V gene (reference sequence). The CDR3 sequence is CASRRWPAGGSYNEQFF. CDR3 nucleotides: TGTGCCAGCAGGCGTTGGCCGGCAGGGGGCTCCTACAATGAGCAGTTCTTC.

DNA for the CDR3: TGTGCCAGCAGCTTTATAAGGACTAGTAAGAATGAGCAGTTCTTC. It yields the protein CASSFIRTSKNEQFF. This chain joins TRBV13 and TRBJ2-1; 7 bases align to TRBD2. The CDR3 length is 15 residues. The V gene's germline CDR1 is PRHDT and CDR2 FYEKMQ (reference sequence). The V and J ends lost 3 bases and 7 bases, in that order; junction bases with no gene match: 9. Looking up the rest from reference TRBV13 and TRBJ2-1 gives the full variable domain: AAGVIQSPRHLIKEKRETATLKCYPIPRHDTVYWYQQGPGQDPQFLISFYEKMQSDKGSIPDRFSAQQFSDYHSELNMSSLELGDSALYFCASSFIRTSKNEQFFGPGTRLTVL.

J is TRBJ2-7 and V is TRBV10-3, with D tentatively TRBD2 (5 bases). The CDR3 runs to 15 residues. Germline CDR1 ENHRY, CDR2 SYGVKD. V was clipped by 9 bases and J by 2 bases, with 20 bases between them. CDR3 sequence (DNA): TGTGCCATAATAGCCCGGGAAGGCTCTACCTACGAGCAGTACTTC. Translated, it gives CAIIAREGSTYEQYF.

The rearrangement uses TRBV7-9 and TRBJ2-7; no clear D gene. The CDR3 contains 14 residues. The ends were cut back, 1 base at V and 0 bases at J, with 7 bases in the middle. Per the germline V gene, CDR1 is SEHNR and CDR2 is FQNEAQ (reference sequence). The CDR3 loop is CASSLVGFSYEQYF. The CDR3, as DNA: TGTGCCAGCAGCTTAGTCGGGTTCTCCTACGAGCAGTACTTC.

The chain links TRBV14 to TRBJ1-2; D remains unclear. The V end was cut by 1 base, the J end by 4 bases, with 10 bases between. Germline V CDR1 and CDR2: SGHDN, FVKESK. The CDR3 length is 14 residues. As DNA, the CDR3 is TGTGCCAGCAGCCAAGCTCGGGGATTCTATGGCTACACCTTC. This codes for CASSQARGFYGYTF.

V and J are TRBV9 and TRBJ1-1; TRBD1 might be the D (5 bases). V was pared by 0 bases and J by 2 bases, with 11 bases between. CDR1 SGDLS and CDR2 YYNGEE come from the germline V gene. This CDR3 spans 15 amino acids. The CDR3 DNA follows: TGTGCCAGCAGCGTAGGGGGGTCAGGAAACACTGAAGCTTTCTTT. Its translation: CASSVGGSGNTEAFF.

The chain employs TRBV23-1 and TRBJ2-2; D not certain. TRBV23-1 is treated as an ORF (open reading frame) with a function not yet certain. Trimming took 1 base from V and 4 from J, leaving 13 bases between them. This CDR3 is built from 16 residues. CDR3 coding DNA: TGCGCCAGCAGTCAATGGTGCCGTAAGGGCACCGGGGAGCTGTTTTTT. Protein: CASSQWCRKGTGELFF.

This rearrangement joins TRBV11-1 to TRBJ1-1; possibly TRBD1 for D (6 bases). Germline V CDR1 and CDR2: SGHAT, FQDESV (reference sequence). This CDR3 is built from 13 residues. V shed 3 bases and J shed 5 bases, with 10 bases lying between them. CDR3 coding DNA: TGTGCCAGCAGCTTTCACAGGGAGACTGAAGCTTTCTTT. Protein: CASSFHRETEAFF.

The chain is built from TRBV7-9 and TRBJ1-5; D unclear. Germline V gene data show CDR1 as SEHNR and CDR2 as FQNEAQ (reference sequence). The CDR3 totals 14 residues. With 6 bases removed from V and 0 bases from J, the gap between germline ends came to 9 bases. CDR3 DNA sequence: TGTGCCAGCAGACCAGCGGATAGCAATCAGCCCCAGCATTTT. Protein: CASRPADSNQPQHF.

V is TRBV10-1 and J is TRBJ2-1; 14 bases agree with TRBD2. CDR1 and CDR2 from the germline V gene are WNHNN and SYGVQD (reference sequence). The CDR3 loop spans 19 amino acids. The ends lost 2 bases at V and 2 bases at J; junction bases unmatched: 8. CDR3 loop: CASSEPIGTSGGTYNEQFF. The CDR3 bases are TGCGCCAGCAGTGAGCCGATCGGGACTAGCGGGGGAACCTACAATGAGCAGTTCTTC.

The chain joins TRBV29-1 to TRBJ1-2; the D is unclear. The CDR3 is 13 residues long. Germline-derived CDR1 and CDR2 are SQVTM and ANQGSEA. Trimming cost V 3 bases and J 1 base, with 9 bases left between them. The CDR3: CSVDRASNYGYTF. In DNA, the CDR3 is TGCAGCGTTGATCGTGCCAGTAACTATGGCTACACCTTC.

The rearrangement uses TRBV5-4 and TRBJ1-1; D remains ambiguous. CDR1 and CDR2 (germline): SGHNT, YYREEE (reference sequence). Trimming took off 0 bases at V and 6 bases at J, with 3 bases between the two ends. This CDR3 comprises 11 residues. The DNA of the CDR3 is TGTGCCAGCAGCTTGGGCCCTGAAGCTTTCTTT. Protein: CASSLGPEAFF.

CDR3 in amino acids: CASTSPGLGETQYF. In DNA, the CDR3 is TGTGCCAGCACCTCCCCGGGACTAGGAGAGACCCAGTACTTC. The chain is built from TRBV6-5 and TRBJ2-5, with 8 bases fitting TRBD2. CDR3 length: 14 residues. Looked up from germline, CDR1 is MNHEY and CDR2 is SVGAGI. V gave up 7 bases and J gave up 4 bases; unmatched junction bases: 8.